This T cell receptor (beta chain) comes out of a study of cytomegalovirus exposure and HLA in healthy donors. Study at large: The 120 validation repertoires used the same platform as the 650 to 850 first-cohort repertoires (as reported by a later analysis).

Libraries were prepared by immunoSEQ multiplex PCR; TCRdb keeps only in-frame clonotypes and omits some of them. The data show roughly 130,000 clones, about 90% seen once. This clone was recorded only once. The CDR3 totals 14 residues. Between the trimmed V and J ends, which lost 4 bases and 6 bases, there was a span of 13 bases. Germline V lookup: CDR1 WNHNN, CDR2 SYGVQD (reference sequence). The rearrangement uses TRBV10-1 and TRBJ2-1, with a weak D call TRBD1 (5 bases). This receptor was obtained from a woman in her twenties or thirties in good health and CMV-seropositive. The sample comprised PBMCs. CDR3: CASSADLGANEQFF. The CDR3 region has the DNA TGCGCCAGCAGTGCCGACTTAGGGGCCAATGAGCAGTTCTTC.